This entry lists 14 T cell receptor delta chains sequenced from one sample in a study of Vδ1+ human thymocytes. Study-level results: Thymic TRG and TRD repertoires appeared highly polyclonal, with Gaussian CDR3 length distributions.

The antigens of these receptors remain unknown. The template was reverse-transcribed extracted RNA. Pooled V-gene forward primers with one constant-region reverse primer generated the CDR3 amplicons by multiplex PCR. TCRdb redid clone calling on the multiplex PCR reads using CATT. The sample yields some 25,000 delta-chain clones, nearly 7.5% seen once. The specimen sequenced was Vdelta1+ gamma-delta thymocytes from the thymus. Subset: FACS-sorted CD3+ TCRalphabeta- TCRVdelta1+ TCRVdelta2- thymocytes. The receptors shown here come from a girl less than two years old who had congenital heart surgery.

A few counts support this clone. The V call is TRDV1, the J call TRDJ1, with D perhaps matching TRDD3 (7 bases). This CDR3 contains 19 residues. Per the germline V gene, CDR1 is TSWWSYY and CDR2 is QGS. Deletions cut 3 bases from V and 1 base from J, with 24 bases between. The CDR3 loop is CALGDSPTQGIVLTDKLIF. CDR3 DNA sequence: TGTGCTCTTGGGGATTCTCCTACCCAGGGGATAGTGCTCACCGATAAACTCATCTTT.

The J segment is TRDJ1; no V gene was assigned; the D call in the table, TRDD3, was not verified against the DNA. This CDR3 region has 26 residues. CDR3 coding DNA: TGTGCTCTTGGGGACCAGGCCGTTCCTACACCCCGGACTGGGGGATACGCAAGGGTCCACCAGCAAAAACTCATCTTT. Translating gives CALGDQAVPTPRTGGYARVHQQKLIF.

This clone was found a few times. A much bigger clone sits one base away, suggesting this may be a read error. At the DNA level, this CDR3 is encoded by other sequences in the same sample as well. J is TRDJ1 and V is TRDV2; possibly TRDD3 for D (6 bases). Germline V CDR1 and CDR2: GEAIGNYY, EKD. The CDR3 runs 12 residues. The CDR3 nucleotides are TGTGCCTGTGGGGGGGACACCGATAAGCTCATCTTT. Its translation is CACGGDTDKLIF.

The chain joins TRDV2 to TRDJ1, with 8 bases matching TRDD3. The CDR3 length is 19 residues. Per the germline V gene, CDR1 is GEAIGNYY and CDR2 is EKD. V was pared by 0 bases and J by 0 bases, with 14 bases of the junction left unmatched. This chain's CDR3 is CACDTGPTGGPPYTDKLIF. Here the CDR3 DNA reads TGTGCCTGTGACACCGGTCCTACTGGGGGTCCACCGTACACCGATAAACTCATCTTT.

This chain joins TRDV1 and TRDJ1, with a possible D match to TRDD2 (9 bases). V lost 2 bases to trimming and J lost 0 bases, with 28 bases between them. Germline V gene data show CDR1 as TSWWSYY and CDR2 as QGS. This CDR3 comprises 21 residues. CDR3: CALGESRPFLLEGIHTDKLIF. Written as DNA, the CDR3 is TGTGCTCTTGGGGAATCCCGTCCCTTCCTACTCGAGGGGATACACACCGATAAACTCATCTTT.

This clone has just a few counts. The genes are TRDV1 and TRDJ1; possible D gene TRDD3, 6 bases. The CDR3 length is 21 residues. Trimming took off 2 bases at V and 0 bases at J, with 28 bases between the two ends. In germline, CDR1 is TSWWSYY, CDR2 QGS. The CDR3 coding sequence is TGTGCTCTTGGGGAAGTCTACCCACCACCATCTACTGGGATCCACACCGATAAACTCATCTTT. Amino acids: CALGEVYPPPSTGIHTDKLIF.

The J gene was identified as TRDJ1, and no V gene was called; TRDD3, the D gene given by the table, was not confirmed from the DNA. The CDR3 is made up of 23 amino acids. CDR3 DNA sequence: TGTGCTCTTGGGGAAAAAAAGGCCTTACCCCCACTGTACTGGGGGGCCTACACCGATAAACTCATCTTT. Its protein product is CALGEKKALPPLYWGAYTDKLIF.

The chain carries TRDV1 and TRDJ1; the D gene could be TRDD2 or TRDD3 (5 bases each). The germline V gene encodes CDR1 TSWWSYY and CDR2 QGS. The CDR3 is 24 residues long. V was cut by 0 bases and J by 0 bases, with 35 bases left in between. CDR3 amino acids: CALGELPLGAPSRVTSGYTDKLIF. The CDR3 nucleotides read TGTGCTCTTGGGGAACTACCCCTTGGGGCCCCTTCGCGCGTGACCTCAGGCTACACCGATAAACTCATCTTT.

The rearrangement uses TRDV1 and TRDJ1; 9 bases map to TRDD3. Germline trimming cut 5 bases from V and 0 bases from J; bases unmatched to any gene: 31. Germline CDR1 and CDR2: TSWWSYY and QGS. CDR3 size: 24 residues. The CDR3 spells CALGNPSSYLQGSAGGLYTDKLIF. In DNA, the CDR3 is TGTGCTCTTGGGAACCCTTCCTCGTACCTACAAGGGAGTGCTGGGGGATTGTACACCGATAAACTCATCTTT.

This chain connects TRDV1 to TRDJ1; 8 bases are shared with TRDD3. J was trimmed by 9 bases and V by 4 bases; bases with no gene match: 10. Germline V gene sequence: CDR1 TSWWSYY, CDR2 QGS. This CDR3 is 14 amino acids long. The CDR3 nucleotides read TGTGCTCTTGGGGCCCACAGAGGGATACGGCAACTCATCTTT. Amino acid sequence: CALGAHRGIRQLIF.

This clone occurred a few times. J is TRDJ1 and V is TRDV1; the match to TRDD3 covers 7 bases. The junction had 24 bases not matched to a gene; V was cut back by 5 bases and J by 0 bases. CDR1 is TSWWSYY and CDR2 is QGS in the germline V gene. This CDR3 has 21 amino acids. In DNA, the CDR3 is TGTGCTCTTGGGACACTCGTTGCGATTGGGGGAGCCTACCCCTACACCGATAAACTCATCTTT. This translates into CALGTLVAIGGAYPYTDKLIF.

The chain couples TRDV1 to TRDJ1; TRDD3 aligns across 8 bases. V lost 0 bases, J lost 0 bases, and 21 bases stayed unmatched. Germline CDR1 reads TSWWSYY; CDR2 reads QGS. This CDR3 comprises 22 residues. CDR3 nucleotide sequence: TGTGCTCTTGGGGAACTTCTCCTTCAACCAACTCTCACTGGGGGGGACACCGATAAACTCATCTTT. It codes for CALGELLLQPTLTGGDTDKLIF.

This chain uses TRDV1 with TRDJ1; 12 bases map to TRDD3. The CDR3 totals 21 residues. CDR1 and CDR2 from the germline V gene are TSWWSYY and QGS. Trimming took 0 bases from V and 0 from J; bases not matched to a gene: 14. The DNA of the CDR3 is TGTGCTCTTGGGGAACTCGGTCTTCTGGGGGATACGCGAGCGTACACCGATAAACTCATCTTT. Residues: CALGELGLLGDTRAYTDKLIF.

The J gene is TRDJ1; the V gene was not called; the D segment call TRDD3 is taken from the table without a DNA check. This CDR3 region has 18 residues. The chain's CDR3 is CALGEPPSAGGYYHKLIF. CDR3 nucleotide sequence: TGTGCTCTTGGGGAACCCCCTTCCGCCGGGGGATACTACCACAAACTCATCTTT.